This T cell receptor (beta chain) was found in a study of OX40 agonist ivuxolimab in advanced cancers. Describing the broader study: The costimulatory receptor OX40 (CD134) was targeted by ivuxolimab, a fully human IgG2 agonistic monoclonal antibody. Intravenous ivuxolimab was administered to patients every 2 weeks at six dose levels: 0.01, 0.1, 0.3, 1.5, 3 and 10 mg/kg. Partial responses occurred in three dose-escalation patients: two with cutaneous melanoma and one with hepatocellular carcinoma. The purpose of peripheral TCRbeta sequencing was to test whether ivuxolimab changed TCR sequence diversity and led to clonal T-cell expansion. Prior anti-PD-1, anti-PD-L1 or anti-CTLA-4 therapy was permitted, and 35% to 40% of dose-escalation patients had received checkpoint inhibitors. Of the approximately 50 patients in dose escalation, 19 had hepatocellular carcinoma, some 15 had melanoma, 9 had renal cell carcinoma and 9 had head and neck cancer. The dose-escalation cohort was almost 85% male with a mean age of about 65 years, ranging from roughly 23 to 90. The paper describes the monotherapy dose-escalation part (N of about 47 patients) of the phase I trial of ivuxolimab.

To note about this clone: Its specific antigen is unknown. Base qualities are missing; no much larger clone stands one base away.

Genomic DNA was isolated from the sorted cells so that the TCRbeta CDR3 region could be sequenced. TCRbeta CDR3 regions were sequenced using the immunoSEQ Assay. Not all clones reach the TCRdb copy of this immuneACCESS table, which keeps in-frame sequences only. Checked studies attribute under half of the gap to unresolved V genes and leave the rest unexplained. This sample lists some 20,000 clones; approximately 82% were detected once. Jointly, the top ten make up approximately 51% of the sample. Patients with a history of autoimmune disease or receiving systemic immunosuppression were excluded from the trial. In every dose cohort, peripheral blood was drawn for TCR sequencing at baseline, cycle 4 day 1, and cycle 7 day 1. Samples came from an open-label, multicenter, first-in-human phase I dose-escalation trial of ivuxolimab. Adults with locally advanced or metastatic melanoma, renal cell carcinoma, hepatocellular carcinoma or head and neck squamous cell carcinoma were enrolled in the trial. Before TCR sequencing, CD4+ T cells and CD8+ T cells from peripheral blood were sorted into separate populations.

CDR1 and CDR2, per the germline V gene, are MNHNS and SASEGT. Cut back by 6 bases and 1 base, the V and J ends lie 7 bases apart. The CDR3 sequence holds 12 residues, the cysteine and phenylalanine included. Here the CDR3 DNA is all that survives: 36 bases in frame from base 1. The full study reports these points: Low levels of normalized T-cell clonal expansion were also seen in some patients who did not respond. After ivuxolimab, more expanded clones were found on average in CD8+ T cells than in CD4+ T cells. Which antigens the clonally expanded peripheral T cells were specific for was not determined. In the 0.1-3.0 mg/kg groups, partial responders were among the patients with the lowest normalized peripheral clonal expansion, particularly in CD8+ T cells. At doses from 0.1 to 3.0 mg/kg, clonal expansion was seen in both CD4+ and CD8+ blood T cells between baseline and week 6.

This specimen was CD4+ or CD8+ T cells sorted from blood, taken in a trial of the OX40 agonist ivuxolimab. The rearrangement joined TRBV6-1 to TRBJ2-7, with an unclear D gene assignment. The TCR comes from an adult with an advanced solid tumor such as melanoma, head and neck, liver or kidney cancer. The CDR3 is CASRGLSYEQYF. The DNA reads TGTGCCAGCAGGGGTCTATCCTACGAGCAGTACTTC.